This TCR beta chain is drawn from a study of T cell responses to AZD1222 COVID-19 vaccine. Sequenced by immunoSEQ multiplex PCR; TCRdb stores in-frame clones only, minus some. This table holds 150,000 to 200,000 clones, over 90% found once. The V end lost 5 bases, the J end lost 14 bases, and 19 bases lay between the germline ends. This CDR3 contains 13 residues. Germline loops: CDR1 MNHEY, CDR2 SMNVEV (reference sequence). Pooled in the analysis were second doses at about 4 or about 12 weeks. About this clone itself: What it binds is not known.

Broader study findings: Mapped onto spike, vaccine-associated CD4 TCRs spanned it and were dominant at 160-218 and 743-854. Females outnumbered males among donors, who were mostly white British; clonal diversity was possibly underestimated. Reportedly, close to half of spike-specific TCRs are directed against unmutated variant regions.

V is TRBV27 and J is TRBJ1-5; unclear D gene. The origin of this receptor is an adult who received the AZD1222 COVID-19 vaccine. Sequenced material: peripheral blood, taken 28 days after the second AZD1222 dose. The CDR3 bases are TGTGCCAGCAGTCCACAAGGGTACAGCTTGAAGCATTTT. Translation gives CASSPQGYSLKHF.